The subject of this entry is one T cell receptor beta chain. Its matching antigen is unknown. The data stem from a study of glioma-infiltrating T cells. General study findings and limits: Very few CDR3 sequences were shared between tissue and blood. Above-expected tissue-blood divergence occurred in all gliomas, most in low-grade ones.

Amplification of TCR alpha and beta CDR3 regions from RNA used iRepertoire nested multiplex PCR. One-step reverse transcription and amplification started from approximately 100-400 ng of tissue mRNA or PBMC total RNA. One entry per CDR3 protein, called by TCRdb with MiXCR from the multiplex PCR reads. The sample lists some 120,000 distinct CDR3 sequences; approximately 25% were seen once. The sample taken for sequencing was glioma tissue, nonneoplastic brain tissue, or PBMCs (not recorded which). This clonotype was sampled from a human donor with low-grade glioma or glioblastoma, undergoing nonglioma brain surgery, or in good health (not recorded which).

The CDR3 nucleotides are TGTGCCAGCAGCCAAGATTCAGCGAATGAGCAGTTCTTC. Translated, it gives CASSQDSANEQFF. This chain links TRBV3-1 with TRBJ2-1; D remains unclear. Germline V lookup: CDR1 LGHDT, CDR2 YNNKEL (reference sequence). With 0 bases removed from V and 7 bases from J, the gap between germline ends came to 7 bases. This CDR3 comprises 13 residues.